This TCR beta chain was recovered during a study of T cell repertoires in cytomegalovirus infection. The CDR3 consists of 16 residues. V gave up 5 bases and J gave up 2 bases; unmatched junction bases: 9. Germline V gene sequence: CDR1 MNHEY, CDR2 SMNVEV (reference sequence). TCRdb processed the reads anew with MiXCR; each CDR3 protein has one entry. This table has about 100,000 distinct CDR3 sequences, more than 20% appearing once. The sequencing input was CD8+ T cells from PBMCs. The sequence derives from a human donor in good health (CMV status not recorded). Some clones in this sample may be carry-over from other donors' samples. This sequence joins TRBV27 and TRBJ2-7, with 10 positions matching TRBD1. CDR3 sequence reads: CASSLGPGQGAYEQYF. The CDR3 nucleotides read TGTGCCAGCAGTCTGGGTCCAGGACAGGGGGCCTACGAGCAGTACTTC.